These 29 T cell receptor beta chains originate from one sample sequenced in a study of blood T cell repertoires in COVID-19. Sequencing was performed with immunoSEQ multiplex PCR; in TCRdb, only in-frame clones are kept and a portion is missing. The sample has more than 100,000 clones; less than 75% are singletons. The sample taken for sequencing was peripheral blood. The source is a human donor with acute or convalescent COVID-19. The donor label of this sample is uncertain.

V gene TRBV6-5 combines with J gene TRBJ2-5, with a tentative D call TRBD2 (6 bases). Germline V gives CDR1 MNHEY, CDR2 SVGAGI. V was clipped by 5 bases and J by 3 bases, with 10 bases between them. There are 13 residues in the CDR3. The CDR3 sequence is CASSRDFKETQYF. CDR3 sequence (DNA): TGTGCCAGCAGTCGGGACTTTAAAGAGACCCAGTACTTC.

The rearrangement joins TRBV27 to TRBJ1-4, with D maybe TRBD1 (5 bases). Germline lookup yields CDR1 MNHEY and CDR2 SMNVEV (reference sequence). The CDR3 has 15 amino acids. V was cut by 4 bases and J by 4 bases, with 13 bases left in between. CDR3: CASSYLGRDNEKLFF. The CDR3 bases are TGTGCCAGCAGTTACTTGGGCAGGGATAATGAAAAACTGTTTTTT.

The rearrangement links TRBV29-1 to TRBJ1-2, with 8 bases fitting TRBD1. Germline assignment: CDR1 SQVTM and CDR2 ANQGSEA. V was pared by 7 bases and J by 3 bases, with 4 bases of the junction left unmatched. The CDR3 is 12 amino acids. CDR3 DNA sequence: TGCAGCGCTACGACAGGGGACTATGGCTACACCTTC. It yields the protein CSATTGDYGYTF.

The rearrangement uses TRBV5-6 and TRBJ2-3, with TRBD2 matching over 10 bases. This CDR3 is 13 amino acids long. J was trimmed by 5 bases and V by 4 bases; bases with no gene match: 1. The V gene's germline CDR1 is SGHDT and CDR2 YYEEEE. For the CDR3, the DNA is TGTGCCAGCAGCGGACTAGCGGAAGATACGCAGTATTTT. It translates to CASSGLAEDTQYF.

As regards this clone: Its ends do not fully match the called genes, so a read error is possible. The chain uses TRBV29-1 and TRBJ2-3; perhaps TRBD1 as D (6 bases). There are 16 residues in the CDR3. Germline CDR1 is SQVTM and CDR2 is ANQGSEA. The CDR3 nucleotides read TGCAGCGTTCAAGACCGGGACACAAAGTGGGCAGATACGCAGTATTTT. Residues: CSVQDRDTKWADTQYF.

The J gene is TRBJ1-2, the V gene TRBV27; TRBD1 aligns across 7 bases. V lost 6 bases and J lost 7; bases outside the gene matches: 8. CDR3 size: 13 residues. CDR1 MNHEY and CDR2 SMNVEV come from the germline V gene (reference sequence). CDR3 sequence reads: CASRLDRAGGYTF. The CDR3, as DNA: TGTGCCAGCAGACTCGACAGGGCTGGTGGCTACACCTTC.

The chain has TRBV2 and TRBJ2-2; possible D gene TRBD2, 6 bases. Germline V gene sequence: CDR1 SNHLY, CDR2 FYNNEI. Between the trimmed V and J ends, which lost 4 bases and 6 bases, there was a span of 9 bases. CDR3 size: 13 residues. The CDR3 loop reads CASSARGSGELFF. As DNA, the CDR3 is TGTGCCAGCAGTGCGCGGGGATCCGGGGAGCTGTTTTTT.

The rearrangement uses TRBV5-1 and TRBJ2-1, with D possibly TRBD2 on 5 matching bases. CDR1 and CDR2 (germline): SGHRS, YFSETQ. V lost 2 bases and J 1 base, leaving 7 bases between the germline ends. The CDR3 is 14 amino acids. The CDR3 protein is CASSLGRSYNEQFF. In DNA form, the CDR3 reads TGCGCCAGCAGCTTAGGGAGATCCTACAATGAGCAGTTCTTC.

This clone was counted a few times. The J gene is TRBJ1-4, the V gene TRBV27; D is uncertain. Trimming removed 6 bases at V and 3 bases at J, with 11 bases between. The germline V gene encodes CDR1 MNHEY and CDR2 SMNVEV (reference sequence). The CDR3 is 14 residues long. CDR3 residues: CASRAVHANEKLFF. The CDR3 nucleotides are TGTGCCAGCAGGGCAGTACATGCTAATGAAAAACTGTTTTTT.

The chain combines TRBV6-5 with TRBJ1-2; 8 bases map to TRBD1. With V trimmed by 7 bases and J by 4 bases, 11 bases remained unmatched. CDR3 length: 15 amino acids. Germline CDR1 MNHEY, CDR2 SVGAGI. The CDR3, as DNA: TGTGCCAGCAAAGGACAGGGCCTGACTGGCTATGGCTACACCTTC. Amino acid sequence: CASKGQGLTGYGYTF.

V is TRBV3-1 (or the pseudogene TRBV3-2) and J is TRBJ1-6; D may be TRBD1 (6 bases). The CDR3 has 17 residues. Deletions cut 1 base from V and 7 bases from J, with 17 bases between. Per the germline V gene, CDR1 is LGHDT and CDR2 is YNNKEL (reference sequence). The CDR3 region is CASSQGAPRGGNSPLHF. Written as DNA, the CDR3 is TGTGCCAGCAGCCAAGGGGCCCCCAGGGGTGGAAATTCACCCCTCCACTTT.

Only a few counts were recorded for this clone. This chain links TRBV12-3 or TRBV12-4 with TRBJ1-2; TRBD1 aligns across 7 bases. The CDR3 contains 13 residues. Unmatched junction bases numbered 1, after V lost 4 bases and J lost 2 bases. The CDR3 loop reads CASSSQGNYGYTF. The CDR3 DNA is TGTGCCAGCAGTTCACAGGGGAACTATGGCTACACCTTC.

This clone has just a few counts. This sequence joins TRBV5-1 and TRBJ1-1, with D maybe TRBD1 (5 bases). The CDR3 runs to 13 residues. The V and J ends lost 4 bases and 4 bases respectively, with 11 bases between them. The germline V gene encodes CDR1 SGHRS and CDR2 YFSETQ. CDR3 coding DNA: TGCGCCAGCAGCCAACAGGACGGCACTGAAGCTTTCTTT. Translation gives CASSQQDGTEAFF. Looking up the rest from reference TRBV5-1 and TRBJ1-1 gives the full variable domain: KAGVTQTPRYLIKTRGQQVTLSCSPISGHRSVSWYQQTPGQGLQFLFEYFSETQRNKGNFPGRFSGRQFSNSRSEMNVSTLELGDSALYLCASSQQDGTEAFFGQGTRLTVV.

This chain connects TRBV27 to TRBJ2-2; 7 nucleotides line up with TRBD1. Trimming removed 11 bases from V and 2 bases from J; junction bases left unmatched: 5. Germline values: CDR1 MNHEY, CDR2 SMNVEV (reference sequence). The CDR3 covers 13 residues. In nucleotides, the CDR3 is TGTGCCGGTGACAGGGCCAACACCGGGGAGCTGTTTTTT. Translation gives CAGDRANTGELFF.

This chain links TRBV30 with TRBJ1-3, with D unresolved. Between the trimmed V and J ends, which lost 0 bases and 0 bases, there was a span of 6 bases. The CDR3 has 14 amino acids. CDR1 and CDR2 (germline): GTSNPN, SVGIG (reference sequence). DNA of the CDR3: TGTGCCTGGAGTGTAATAGCCTCTGGAAACACCATATATTTT. It specifies CAWSVIASGNTIYF. The full variable domain, in which reference TRBV30 and TRBJ1-3 provide the parts outside the CDR3, is SQTIHQWPATLVQPVGSPLSLECTVEGTSNPNLYWYRQAAGRGLQLLFYSVGIGQISSEVPQNLSASRPQDRQFILSSKKLLLSDSGFYLCAWSVIASGNTIYFGEGSWLTVV.

This clone has just a few counts. The chain uses TRBV24-1 and TRBJ2-3; 9 bases match TRBD1. CDR3 size: 16 residues. Germline loops: CDR1 KGHDR, CDR2 SFDVKD. J was trimmed by 4 bases and V by 0 bases; bases with no gene match: 4. The CDR3 spells CATSDLRTGEADTQYF. In nucleotides, the CDR3 is TGTGCCACCAGTGATTTGAGGACAGGGGAAGCAGATACGCAGTATTTT.

The V and J genes are TRBV24-1 and TRBJ2-7; 9 bases match TRBD1. The CDR3 contains 15 residues. Germline trimming cut 3 bases from V and 5 bases from J; bases unmatched to any gene: 7. CDR1 is KGHDR, CDR2 SFDVKD, per germline. The CDR3 protein is CATSDPGQGRNEQYF. CDR3 bases: TGTGCCACCAGTGATCCGGGACAGGGACGAAACGAGCAGTACTTC.

The chain employs TRBV2 and TRBJ2-1, with 10 bases matching TRBD2. The CDR3 contains 17 residues. V shed 10 bases, J shed 1 base, and the junction held 13 bases outside the gene matches. Germline-derived CDR1 and CDR2 are SNHLY and FYNNEI. The chain's CDR3 is CATMGGLAGVSYNEQFF. The CDR3, as DNA: TGTGCCACCATGGGAGGGCTAGCGGGGGTGTCCTACAATGAGCAGTTCTTC.

This clone was found many times. The genes are TRBV7-9 and TRBJ1-2, with 8 bases matching TRBD1. V lost 4 bases to trimming and J lost 7 bases; unmatched junction nucleotides: 11. Germline V gene data show CDR1 as SEHNR and CDR2 as FQNEAQ (reference sequence). There are 15 residues in the CDR3. This CDR3 is CASSWDRWGVGGYTF. CDR3 nucleotide sequence: TGTGCCAGCAGCTGGGACAGGTGGGGAGTCGGTGGCTACACCTTC.

The CDR3 DNA sequence: TGTGCCAGCATAGGGCGTGGTAGCGGGGCAGATACGCAGTATTTT. Encoded protein: CASIGRGSGADTQYF. J is TRBJ2-3 and V is TRBV2; 8 bases are a match to TRBD2. Germline lookup yields CDR1 SNHLY and CDR2 FYNNEI. Trimming cost V 7 bases and J 4 bases; bases outside gene matches: 10. The CDR3 has 15 residues.

The chain joins TRBV5-1 to TRBJ2-4; 8 nucleotides line up with TRBD2. CDR1 SGHRS and CDR2 YFSETQ come from the germline V gene. The CDR3 runs to 16 residues. Trimming took 4 bases from V and 0 from J; bases not matched to a gene: 6. CDR3 nucleotide sequence: TGCGCCAGCAGCCCGGTAGCGGGGCTAGCCAAAAACATTCAGTACTTC. Encoded protein: CASSPVAGLAKNIQYF. Together with reference TRBV5-1 and TRBJ2-4, the CDR3 gives the full variable domain: KAGVTQTPRYLIKTRGQQVTLSCSPISGHRSVSWYQQTPGQGLQFLFEYFSETQRNKGNFPGRFSGRQFSNSRSEMNVSTLELGDSALYLCASSPVAGLAKNIQYFGAGTRLSVL.

V is TRBV10-3 and J is TRBJ1-3; 7 positions match TRBD1. Germline CDR1 reads ENHRY; CDR2 reads SYGVKD. CDR3 size: 15 residues. The V segment lost 6 bases and the J segment 0 bases; nucleotides outside the gene matches: 5. CDR3 nucleotide sequence: TGTGCCATCAGGGAGGGGACAGCCTCTGGAAACACCATATATTTT. Translation: CAIREGTASGNTIYF.

The rearrangement links TRBV9 to TRBJ2-3; TRBD1 agrees at 9 bases. The CDR3 loop spans 18 amino acids. V gave up 2 bases and J gave up 1 base; unmatched junction bases: 11. Germline assignment: CDR1 SGDLS and CDR2 YYNGEE. The CDR3 here is CASSVLGTGRWCTDTQYF. The CDR3 region has the DNA TGTGCCAGCAGCGTCCTTGGGACAGGGAGGTGGTGCACAGATACGCAGTATTTT. Full variable domain (outside the CDR3, taken from reference TRBV9 and TRBJ2-3): DSGVTQTPKHLITATGQRVTLRCSPRSGDLSVYWYQQSLDQGLQFLIQYYNGEERAKGNILERFSAQQFPDLHSELNLSSLELGDSALYFCASSVLGTGRWCTDTQYFGPGTRLTVL.

CDR3 in DNA: TGTGCCAGCAGCGCGGGGAGCGATTATGGAAACACCATATATTTT. Encoded protein: CASSAGSDYGNTIYF. V gene TRBV7-9 combines with J gene TRBJ1-3; D uncertain. Germline CDR1 SEHNR, CDR2 FQNEAQ (reference sequence). This CDR3 is built from 15 residues. The V and J ends lost 5 bases and 3 bases respectively, with 14 bases between them.

The rearrangement joins TRBV9 to TRBJ1-3; a possible D gene is TRBD1 (6 bases). CDR3 length: 18 amino acids. V was shortened by 3 bases and J by 4 bases, with 23 bases between the two germline ends. The germline CDR1 and CDR2 sequences are SGDLS and YYNGEE. The chain's CDR3 is CASSDPRTESRLGNTIYF. DNA of the CDR3: TGTGCCAGCAGCGACCCCCGGACAGAGTCCCGTTTGGGAAACACCATATATTTT.

The chain recombines TRBV25-1 with TRBJ1-5; 7 nucleotides match TRBD1. This CDR3 has 13 amino acids. The trim removed 6 bases at V and 5 bases at J, leaving 4 bases unmatched. Germline assignment: CDR1 MGHDK and CDR2 SYGVNS. CDR3 nucleotide sequence: TGTGCCAGCAGCTCTACAGGGGATCAGCCCCAGCATTTT. It is translated as CASSSTGDQPQHF. Filled out from reference TRBV25-1 and TRBJ1-5, the complete variable domain reads EADIYQTPRYLVIGTGKKITLECSQTMGHDKMYWYQQDPGMELHLIHYSYGVNSTEKGDLSSESTVSRIRTEHFPLTLESARPSHTSQYLCASSSTGDQPQHFGDGTRLSIL.

Judged by abundance, this clone is medium-sized. V gene TRBV19 combines with J gene TRBJ1-5, with D maybe TRBD1 (5 bases). There are 15 residues in the CDR3. The germline gives CDR1 LNHDA, CDR2 SQIVND (reference sequence). Trimming removed 6 bases at V and 6 bases at J, with 18 bases between. CDR3 in amino acids: CASRELLGGGQPQHF. Here the CDR3 DNA reads TGTGCCAGTAGGGAGTTATTGGGGGGAGGTCAGCCCCAGCATTTT.

Points on this clone: Other DNA sequences in this specimen translate into the identical CDR3. This sequence joins TRBV6-5 and TRBJ1-1; TRBD1 matches at 10 bases. The CDR3 is made up of 13 amino acids. Germline trimming cut 8 bases from V and 1 base from J; bases unmatched to any gene: 1. Germline V gene lookup returns CDR1 MNHEY and CDR2 SVGAGI. CDR3 coding DNA: TGTGCCAGCCGGGACAGGGGGAACACTGAAGCTTTCTTT. Translated: CASRDRGNTEAFF.

This sequence joins TRBV29-1 and TRBJ2-5, with TRBD1 matching 11 bases. V lost 7 bases and J lost 4; bases outside the gene matches: 8. The CDR3 runs 14 residues. Germline V gene sequence: CDR1 SQVTM, CDR2 ANQGSEA. CDR3 region: CSATGQGAGETQYF. CDR3 nucleotide sequence: TGCAGCGCTACAGGACAGGGGGCGGGAGAGACCCAGTACTTC. Using reference TRBV29-1 and TRBJ2-5 for the parts outside the CDR3, the full variable domain is SAVISQKPSRDICQRGTSLTIQCQVDSQVTMMFWYRQQPGQSLTLIATANQGSEATYESGFVIDKFPISRPNLTFSTLTVSNMSPEDSSIYLCSATGQGAGETQYFGPGTRLLVL.